The 9 T cell receptor beta chains below were found in one sample sequenced in a study of metastatic and nonmetastatic thyroid tumors. TCRdb reanalyzed the PCR reads with MiXCR. In the table there are under 100,000 clones, 8% to 9.5% of which are singletons. There were no patients who had received any treatment before thyroid surgery. The material sequenced was blood. These receptors were collected from a female donor with papillary thyroid cancer or a benign thyroid nodule (not recorded which). Some clones in this sample may be carry-over from other donors' samples.

The sample holds many counts of this clone. V and J are TRBV5-1 and TRBJ2-1; weak D call: TRBD1 (6 bases). V lost 4 bases to trimming and J lost 4 bases, with 12 bases between them. The germline V gene has CDR1 SGHRS and CDR2 YFSETQ. This CDR3 contains 14 residues. The CDR3 nucleotides are TGCGCCAGCAGCGTGACAGGAGGTTACAATGAGCAGTTCTTC. It codes for CASSVTGGYNEQFF.

There are many counts of this clone. For the CDR3, the DNA is TGTGCCAGCAGTAACGGAGGACCCTATGGCTACACCTTC. Its translation: CASSNGGPYGYTF. The chain has TRBV6-1 and TRBJ1-2; the D is unclear. Trimming removed 5 bases from V and 4 bases from J, with 11 bases in between. Germline-derived CDR1 and CDR2 are MNHNS and SASEGT. The CDR3 is made up of 13 amino acids.

In its sample, this clone was seen many times. The V and J genes are TRBV27 and TRBJ2-1, with D possibly being TRBD2 (7 bases). CDR1 is MNHEY and CDR2 is SMNVEV in the germline V gene (reference sequence). V lost 2 bases to trimming and J lost 8 bases, with 13 bases between them. The CDR3 is 14 amino acids. The CDR3 DNA reads as TGTGCCAGCAGTTTAACCGGGGGGCCCGATGAGCAGTTCTTC. It codes for CASSLTGGPDEQFF.

On this clone itself: Since a much larger clone is just one base distant, this may be a read error. The V and J genes are TRBV18 and TRBJ2-1; no definite D call. The CDR3 has 14 amino acids. Germline V gene lookup returns CDR1 KGHSH and CDR2 LQKENI. The V end was cut by 6 bases, the J end by 8 bases, with 17 bases between. The chain's CDR3 is CASSPRAPEDEQFF. The CDR3 nucleotides are TGTGCCAGCTCCCCTAGGGCCCCCGAGGATGAGCAGTTCTTC. Variable domain in full (rest from reference TRBV18 and TRBJ2-1): NAGVMQNPRHLVRRRGQEARLRCSPMKGHSHVYWYRQLPEEGLKFMVYLQKENIIDESGMPKERFSAEFPKEGPSILRIQQVVRGDSAAYFCASSPRAPEDEQFFGPGTRLTVL.

Comment on this clone: A much larger clone lies a single base off, so this may be a read error. The genes are TRBV11-2 and TRBJ2-3; D remains ambiguous. The CDR3 totals 15 residues. CDR1 is SGHAT, CDR2 FQNNGV, per germline. CDR3 protein: CASSGRTKNTDAQYF. Here the CDR3 DNA reads TGTGCCAGCAGCGGACGAACGAAAAACACAGATGCGCAGTATTTT.

This clone was recorded at least ten times. V gene TRBV5-4 combines with J gene TRBJ1-1, with D uncertain. Trimming pared 4 bases from V and 3 bases from J, leaving 13 bases between. This CDR3 is 14 amino acids long. Germline CDR1 is SGHNT and CDR2 is YYREEE (reference sequence). The CDR3, as DNA: TGTGCCAGCAGCGGTGGCGGTGGGGACACTGAAGCTTTCTTT. It encodes CASSGGGGDTEAFF.

This clone was recorded at least ten times. The V gene is TRBV4-1, the J gene TRBJ2-2; perhaps TRBD2 as D (5 bases). With 2 bases removed from V and 5 bases from J, the gap between germline ends came to 12 bases. CDR1 is MGHRA, CDR2 YSYEKL, per germline. The CDR3 runs to 15 residues. The CDR3 sequence: CASSQKGSGTGELFF. CDR3 DNA sequence: TGCGCCAGCAGCCAAAAGGGCTCGGGGACCGGGGAGCTGTTTTTT.

The chain has TRBV18 and TRBJ1-1, with 8 bases matching TRBD1. Germline V CDR1 and CDR2: KGHSH, LQKENI. This CDR3 region has 16 residues. J was trimmed by 1 base and V by 3 bases; bases with no gene match: 7. This chain's CDR3 is CASSPRTGRANTEAFF. In nucleotides, the CDR3 is TGTGCCAGCTCACCTAGGACAGGGCGGGCGAACACTGAAGCTTTCTTT.

This clone was observed many times. The chain is built from TRBV5-1 and TRBJ2-5; 9 nucleotides match TRBD2. J was trimmed by 1 base and V by 2 bases; bases with no gene match: 6. The CDR3 sequence is 16 residues long. In germline, CDR1 is SGHRS, CDR2 YFSETQ. CDR3 region: CASSFGGGAVQETQYF. The CDR3, as DNA: TGCGCCAGCAGCTTCGGCGGGGGGGCAGTCCAAGAGACCCAGTACTTC.